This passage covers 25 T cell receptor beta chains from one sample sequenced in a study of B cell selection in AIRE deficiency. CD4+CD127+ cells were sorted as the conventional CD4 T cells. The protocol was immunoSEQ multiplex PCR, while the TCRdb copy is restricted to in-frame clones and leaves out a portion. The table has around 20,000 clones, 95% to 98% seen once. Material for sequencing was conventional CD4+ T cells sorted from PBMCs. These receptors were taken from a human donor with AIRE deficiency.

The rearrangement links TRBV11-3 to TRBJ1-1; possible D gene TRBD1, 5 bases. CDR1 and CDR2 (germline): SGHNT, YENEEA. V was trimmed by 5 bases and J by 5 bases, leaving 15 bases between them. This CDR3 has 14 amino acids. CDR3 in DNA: TGTGCCAGCAGCGACGGAGGGGCGGGTACTGAAGCTTTCTTT. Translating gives CASSDGGAGTEAFF. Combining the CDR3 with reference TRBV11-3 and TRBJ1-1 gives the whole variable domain EAGVVQSPRYKIIEKKQPVAFWCNPISGHNTLYWYLQNLGQGPELLIRYENEEAVDDSQLPKDRFSAERLKGVDSTLKIQPAELGDSAVYLCASSDGGAGTEAFFGQGTRLTVV.

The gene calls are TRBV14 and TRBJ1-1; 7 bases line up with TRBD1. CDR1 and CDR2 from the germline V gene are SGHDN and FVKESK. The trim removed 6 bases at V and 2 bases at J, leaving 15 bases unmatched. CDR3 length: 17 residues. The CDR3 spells CASSPRTFDRDNTEAFF. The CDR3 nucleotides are TGTGCCAGCAGTCCAAGGACCTTCGACAGGGACAACACTGAAGCTTTCTTT.

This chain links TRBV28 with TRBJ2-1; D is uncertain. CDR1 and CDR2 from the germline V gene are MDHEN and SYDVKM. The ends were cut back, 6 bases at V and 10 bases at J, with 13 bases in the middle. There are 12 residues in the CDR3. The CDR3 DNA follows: TGTGCCAGCAGCTCTACCACCGTGGAGCAGTTCTTC. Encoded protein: CASSSTTVEQFF.

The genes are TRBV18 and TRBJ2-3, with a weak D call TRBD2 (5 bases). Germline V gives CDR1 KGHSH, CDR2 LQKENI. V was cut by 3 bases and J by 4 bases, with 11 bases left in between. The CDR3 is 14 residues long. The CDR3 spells CASSPSDWPDTQYF. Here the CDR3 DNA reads TGTGCCAGCTCACCGTCGGACTGGCCAGATACGCAGTATTTT. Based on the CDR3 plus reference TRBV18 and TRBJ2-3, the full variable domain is NAGVMQNPRHLVRRRGQEARLRCSPMKGHSHVYWYRQLPEEGLKFMVYLQKENIIDESGMPKERFSAEFPKEGPSILRIQQVVRGDSAAYFCASSPSDWPDTQYFGPGTRLTVL.

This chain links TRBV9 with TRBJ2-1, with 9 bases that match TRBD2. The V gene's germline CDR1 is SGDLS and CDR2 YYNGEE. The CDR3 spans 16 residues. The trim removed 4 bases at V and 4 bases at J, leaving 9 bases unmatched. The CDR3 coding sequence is TGTGCCAGCAGCCCTGGGGCTAGCGGGATTTACAATGAGCAGTTCTTC. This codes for CASSPGASGIYNEQFF.

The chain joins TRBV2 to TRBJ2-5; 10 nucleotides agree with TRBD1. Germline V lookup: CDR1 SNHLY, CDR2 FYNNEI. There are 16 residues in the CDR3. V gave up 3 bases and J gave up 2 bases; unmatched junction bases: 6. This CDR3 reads CASSEWGQGIQETQYF. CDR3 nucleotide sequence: TGTGCCAGCAGTGAGTGGGGACAGGGGATACAAGAGACCCAGTACTTC.

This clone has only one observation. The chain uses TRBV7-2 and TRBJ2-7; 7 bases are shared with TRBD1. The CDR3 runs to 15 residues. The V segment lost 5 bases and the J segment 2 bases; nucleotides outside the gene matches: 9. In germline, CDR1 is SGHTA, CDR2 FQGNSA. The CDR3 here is CASSTGTASPYEQYF. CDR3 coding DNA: TGTGCCAGCAGCACCGGGACAGCTTCCCCCTACGAGCAGTACTTC.

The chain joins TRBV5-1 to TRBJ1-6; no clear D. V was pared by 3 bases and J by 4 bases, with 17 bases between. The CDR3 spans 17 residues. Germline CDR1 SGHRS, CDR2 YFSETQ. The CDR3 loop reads CASSSRQTEDYNSPLHF. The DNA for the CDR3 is TGCGCCAGCAGCTCGCGCCAGACGGAAGATTATAATTCACCCCTCCACTTT.

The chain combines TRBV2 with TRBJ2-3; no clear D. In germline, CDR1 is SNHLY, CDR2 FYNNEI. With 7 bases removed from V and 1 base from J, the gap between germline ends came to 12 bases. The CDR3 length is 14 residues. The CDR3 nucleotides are TGTGCCAGCAACCCCCGGACGGGCACAGATACGCAGTATTTT. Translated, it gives CASNPRTGTDTQYF.

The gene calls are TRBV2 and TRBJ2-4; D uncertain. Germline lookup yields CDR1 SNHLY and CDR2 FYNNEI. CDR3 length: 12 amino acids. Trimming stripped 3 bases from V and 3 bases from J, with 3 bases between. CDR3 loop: CASSELKNIQYF. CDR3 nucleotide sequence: TGTGCCAGCAGTGAGCTCAAAAACATTCAGTACTTC.

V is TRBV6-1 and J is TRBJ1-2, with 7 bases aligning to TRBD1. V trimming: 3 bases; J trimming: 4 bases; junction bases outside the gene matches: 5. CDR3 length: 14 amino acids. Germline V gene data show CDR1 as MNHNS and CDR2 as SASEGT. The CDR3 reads CASSETGRGYGYTF. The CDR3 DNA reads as TGTGCCAGCAGTGAGACAGGGAGAGGCTATGGCTACACCTTC.

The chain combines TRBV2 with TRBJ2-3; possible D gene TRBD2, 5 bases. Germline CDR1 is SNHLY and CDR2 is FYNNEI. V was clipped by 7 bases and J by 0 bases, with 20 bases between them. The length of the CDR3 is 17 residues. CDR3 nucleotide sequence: TGTGCCAGCACCTCACTAGGTGGAACCTATAGCACAGATACGCAGTATTTT. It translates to CASTSLGGTYSTDTQYF.

This chain's CDR3 is CASSATSGRRDTQYF. The CDR3 DNA is TGTGCCAGCAGCGCGACTAGCGGGAGGAGAGATACGCAGTATTTT. The V call is TRBV5-4, the J call TRBJ2-3, with 13 nucleotides matching TRBD2. The CDR3 sequence is 15 residues long. Per the germline V gene, CDR1 is SGHNT and CDR2 is YYREEE (reference sequence). Trimming removed 4 bases from V and 5 bases from J; junction bases left unmatched: 4.

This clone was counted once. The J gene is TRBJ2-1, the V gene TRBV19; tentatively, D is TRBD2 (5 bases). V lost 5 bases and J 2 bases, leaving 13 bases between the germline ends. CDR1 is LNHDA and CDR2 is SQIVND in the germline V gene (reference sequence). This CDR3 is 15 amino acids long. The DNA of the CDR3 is TGTGCCAGTAGTGGAGGACGGATTCCCTACAATGAGCAGTTCTTC. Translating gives CASSGGRIPYNEQFF.

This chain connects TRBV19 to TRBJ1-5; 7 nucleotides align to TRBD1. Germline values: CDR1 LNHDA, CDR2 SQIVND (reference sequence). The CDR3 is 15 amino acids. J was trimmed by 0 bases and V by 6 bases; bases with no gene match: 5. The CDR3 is CASRDRSYSNQPQHF. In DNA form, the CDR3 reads TGTGCCAGTAGGGACAGGTCATATAGCAATCAGCCCCAGCATTTT. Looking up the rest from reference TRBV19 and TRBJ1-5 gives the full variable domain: DGGITQSPKYLFRKEGQNVTLSCEQNLNHDAMYWYRQDPGQGLRLIYYSQIVNDFQKGDIAEGYSVSREKKESFPLTVTSAQKNPTAFYLCASRDRSYSNQPQHFGDGTRLSIL.

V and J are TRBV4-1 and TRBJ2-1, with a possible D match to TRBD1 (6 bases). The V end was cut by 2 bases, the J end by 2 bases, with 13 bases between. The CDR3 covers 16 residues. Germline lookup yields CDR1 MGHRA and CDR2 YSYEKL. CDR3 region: CASSQPRQVAYNEQFF. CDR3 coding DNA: TGCGCCAGCAGCCAACCCAGACAGGTAGCCTACAATGAGCAGTTCTTC.

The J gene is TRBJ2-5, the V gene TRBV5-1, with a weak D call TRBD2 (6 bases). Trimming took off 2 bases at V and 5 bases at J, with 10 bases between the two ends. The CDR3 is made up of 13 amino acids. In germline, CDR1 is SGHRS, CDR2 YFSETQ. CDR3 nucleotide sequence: TGCGCCAGCAGCTTACGGGGGACCGAGACCCAGTACTTC. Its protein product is CASSLRGTETQYF.

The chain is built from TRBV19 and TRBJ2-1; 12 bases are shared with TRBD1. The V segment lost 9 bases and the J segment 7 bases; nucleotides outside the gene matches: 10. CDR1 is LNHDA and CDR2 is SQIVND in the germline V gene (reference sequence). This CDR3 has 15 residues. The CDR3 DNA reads TGTGCCAGCAGAACCGGGACAGGGGGCAAGAATGAGCAGTTCTTC. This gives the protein CASRTGTGGKNEQFF.

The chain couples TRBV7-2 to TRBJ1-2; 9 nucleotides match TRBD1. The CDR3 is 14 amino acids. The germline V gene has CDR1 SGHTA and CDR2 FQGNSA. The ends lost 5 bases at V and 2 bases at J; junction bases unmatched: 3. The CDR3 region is CASSPDRGNYGYTF. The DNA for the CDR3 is TGTGCCAGCAGCCCTGACAGGGGGAACTATGGCTACACCTTC.

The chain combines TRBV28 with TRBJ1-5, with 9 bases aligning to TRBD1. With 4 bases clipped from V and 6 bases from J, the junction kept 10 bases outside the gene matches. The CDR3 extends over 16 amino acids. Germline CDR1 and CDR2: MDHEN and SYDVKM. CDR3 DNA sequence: TGTGCCAGCAGTTCGGCGGGACAGGGCAGGAGTCAGCCCCAGCATTTT. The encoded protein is CASSSAGQGRSQPQHF.

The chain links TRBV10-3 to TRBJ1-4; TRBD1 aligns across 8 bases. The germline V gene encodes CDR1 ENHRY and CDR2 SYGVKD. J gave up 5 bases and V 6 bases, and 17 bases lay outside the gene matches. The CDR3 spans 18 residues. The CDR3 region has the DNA TGTGCCATCAGCGCCGGACAGGGTTTGGACGCTAAAAATGAAAAACTGTTTTTT. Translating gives CAISAGQGLDAKNEKLFF.

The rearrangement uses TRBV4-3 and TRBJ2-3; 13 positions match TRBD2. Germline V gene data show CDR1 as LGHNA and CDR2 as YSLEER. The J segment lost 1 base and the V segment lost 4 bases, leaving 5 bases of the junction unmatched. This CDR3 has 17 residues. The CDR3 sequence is CASSPIGLAGGTDTQYF. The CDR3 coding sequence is TGCGCCAGCAGCCCGATAGGACTAGCGGGGGGCACAGATACGCAGTATTTT.

The CDR3 nucleotides are TGCGCCAGCAGCCCCCGCGCAGGGAACCAGCCCCAGCATTTT. This codes for CASSPRAGNQPQHF. The chain couples TRBV5-1 to TRBJ1-5; D is possibly TRBD1 (5 bases). Germline V gives CDR1 SGHRS, CDR2 YFSETQ. This CDR3 spans 14 amino acids. Trimming stripped 4 bases from V and 7 bases from J, with 15 bases between.

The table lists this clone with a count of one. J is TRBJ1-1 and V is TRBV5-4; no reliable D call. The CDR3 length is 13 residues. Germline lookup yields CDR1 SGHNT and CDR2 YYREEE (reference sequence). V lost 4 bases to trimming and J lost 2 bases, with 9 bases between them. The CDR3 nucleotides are TGTGCCAGCAGCGAGACCGCTAACACTGAAGCTTTCTTT. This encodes CASSETANTEAFF. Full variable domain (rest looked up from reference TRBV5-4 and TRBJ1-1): ETGVTQSPTHLIKTRGQQVTLRCSSQSGHNTVSWYQQALGQGPQFIFQYYREEENGRGNFPPRFSGLQFPNYSSELNVNALELDDSALYLCASSETANTEAFFGQGTRLTVV.

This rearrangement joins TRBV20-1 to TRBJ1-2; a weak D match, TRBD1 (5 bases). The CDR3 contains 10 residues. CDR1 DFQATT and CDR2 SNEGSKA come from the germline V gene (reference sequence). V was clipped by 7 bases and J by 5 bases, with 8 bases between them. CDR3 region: CSGTPYGYTF. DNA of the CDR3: TGCAGTGGGACACCTTATGGCTACACCTTC.